This TCR beta chain comes out of a study of blood T cell repertoires in COVID-19. At the level of the study: Researchers got acute and convalescent COVID-19 samples from the United States, Italy and Spain.

TCRdb's table, derived via immunoSEQ multiplex PCR, lists solely in-frame clones and lacks some. The data contain 70,000 to 95,000 clones, roughly nine tenths of them singletons. V lost 1 base, J lost 5 bases, and 3 bases lay in between. This CDR3 has 12 amino acids. Germline V lookup: CDR1 LGHNT, CDR2 FRNRAP. The J gene is TRBJ1-5, the V gene TRBV12-5; the D is unclear. Sample: peripheral blood. The receptor comes from a middle-aged man with acute or convalescent COVID-19. The CDR3 DNA sequence: TGTGCTAGTGGTTTGGCTTATCAGCCCCAGCATTTT. As protein: CASGLAYQPQHF.